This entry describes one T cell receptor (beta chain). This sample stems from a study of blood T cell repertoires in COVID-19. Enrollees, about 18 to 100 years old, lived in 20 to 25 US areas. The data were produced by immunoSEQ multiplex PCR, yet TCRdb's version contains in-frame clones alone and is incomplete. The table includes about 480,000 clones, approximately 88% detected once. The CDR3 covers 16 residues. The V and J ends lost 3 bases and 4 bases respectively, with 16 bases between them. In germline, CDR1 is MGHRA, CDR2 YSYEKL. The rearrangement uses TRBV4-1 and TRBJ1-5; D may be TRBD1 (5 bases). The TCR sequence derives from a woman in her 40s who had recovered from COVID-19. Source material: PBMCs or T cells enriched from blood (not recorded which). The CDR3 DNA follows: TGCGCCAGCAGCCACCTATCTGGGGCAGGGAATCAGCCCCAGCATTTT. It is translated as CASSHLSGAGNQPQHF.